The clone carrying this T cell receptor beta chain was found a few times. Antigen specificity is unknown. The data are from a study of T cell responses to AZD1222 COVID-19 vaccine. Study observations and caveats: Spike was spanned by vaccine-associated CD4 TCRs, with dominance at 160-218 and 743-854. All repertoire sampling was performed exclusively after the peak T cell response. Within unmutated variant regions lay the reported targets of nearly half of spike-specific TCRs. An increase in Spike-specific TCR breadth and depth was observed after two AZD1222 doses.

V was pared by 5 bases and J by 1 base, with 7 bases of the junction left unmatched. This CDR3 comprises 16 residues. Germline V gives CDR1 LNHDA, CDR2 SQIVND (reference sequence). The data were produced by immunoSEQ multiplex PCR, yet TCRdb's version contains in-frame clones alone and is incomplete. The sample holds about 130,000 clones, more than 70% seen once. This TCR derives from an adult who received the AZD1222 COVID-19 vaccine. This rearrangement joins TRBV19 to TRBJ2-5; TRBD1 agrees at 10 bases. Sequenced material: peripheral blood, taken 28 days after the second AZD1222 dose. The CDR3 reads CASSRGDRGGQETQYF. The CDR3 DNA sequence: TGTGCCAGTAGTCGGGGGGACAGGGGTGGCCAAGAGACCCAGTACTTC.